This is a list of T cell receptor beta chains from one sample in a study of shared clonotypes between healthy human individuals. Method: immunoSEQ multiplex PCR; TCRdb's copy keeps in-frame clones and lacks some. The table lists 1.5 million to 2.5 million clones, about 95% of them singletons. Sequencing used naive CD8+ T cells sorted from blood. The receptors derive from a man aged 18 to 29 in good health. CDR3s include the opening cysteine and the closing phenylalanine or tryptophan.

v_gene: TRBV27
j_gene: TRBJ2-1
CDR3aa: CASSFGTPYNEQFF

v_gene: TRBV6-5
j_gene: TRBJ2-3
CDR3aa: CASSFFPGLRTDTQYF

v_gene: TRBV27
j_gene: TRBJ2-5
CDR3aa: CASSKGTGDGETQYF

v_gene: TRBV5-1
j_gene: TRBJ1-2
CDR3aa: CASTTRTGDYGYTF

v_gene: TRBV11-2
j_gene: TRBJ1-2
CDR3aa: CASSPGQGHYGYTF

v_gene: TRBV19
j_gene: TRBJ2-1
CDR3aa: CATGLAAYNEQFF

v_gene: TRBV4-1
j_gene: TRBJ1-1
CDR3aa: CASSQEGGALNTEAFF

v_gene: TRBV11-2
j_gene: TRBJ2-1
CDR3aa: CASSLDGTRDNLFF

v_gene: TRBV5-1
j_gene: TRBJ2-4
CDR3aa: CASSLAGENIQYF

v_gene: TRBV5-6
j_gene: TRBJ1-2
CDR3aa: CASSFDRDYGYTF

v_gene: TRBV4-1
j_gene: TRBJ2-5
CDR3aa: CASSQDEEETQYF

v_gene: TRBV7-9
j_gene: TRBJ2-4
CDR3aa: CASSLVVSDGNIQYF

v_gene: TRBV5-6
j_gene: TRBJ2-3
CDR3aa: CASSWMDRDSSDTQYF

v_gene: TRBV30
j_gene: TRBJ2-4
CDR3aa: CAWSVPGRADIQYF

v_gene: TRBV7-9
j_gene: TRBJ2-7
CDR3aa: CASSLGAGVSEQYF

v_gene: TRBV27
j_gene: TRBJ1-2
CDR3aa: CASSLLGGAYGYTF

v_gene: TRBV5-6
j_gene: TRBJ2-1
CDR3aa: CASSLELAGVNEQFF

v_gene: TRBV9
j_gene: TRBJ2-7
CDR3aa: CASSAGTLAGGPYEQYF

v_gene: TRBV27
j_gene: TRBJ1-4
CDR3aa: CASSLSGEGEKLFF

v_gene: TRBV5-6
j_gene: TRBJ2-7
CDR3aa: CATAFGASYEQYF

v_gene: TRBV19
j_gene: TRBJ2-2
CDR3aa: CASSIAGQGNTGELFF

v_gene: TRBV4-1
j_gene: TRBJ2-5
CDR3aa: CASSQEGSGVKQETQYF

v_gene: TRBV7-2
j_gene: TRBJ2-2
CDR3aa: CASSTQAGELFF

v_gene: TRBV27
j_gene: TRBJ2-7
CDR3aa: CASSLGRKDYEQYF

v_gene: TRBV30
j_gene: TRBJ2-1
CDR3aa: CAWNILAGHNEQFF